This TCR beta chain was obtained from a study of shared clonotypes between healthy human individuals. The germline V and J ends were trimmed by 2 bases and 2 bases, with 12 bases remaining between them. Germline assignment: CDR1 SGDLS and CDR2 YYNGEE. This CDR3 spans 15 amino acids. Repertoires were generated with immunoSEQ multiplex PCR, while TCRdb's copy carries only in-frame clones and drops some. The sample includes 2 million or so clones, 90% to 95% of them seen just once. This chain links TRBV9 with TRBJ2-3; D perhaps matches TRBD1 (5 bases). The sequence came from a young man in good health. The sequenced material came from naive CD4+ T cells sorted from blood. The subset is: CD45RA+ positively selected. The CDR3 is CASSVQGKLTDTQYF. CDR3 DNA sequence: TGTGCCAGCAGCGTTCAGGGAAAACTCACAGATACGCAGTATTTT.